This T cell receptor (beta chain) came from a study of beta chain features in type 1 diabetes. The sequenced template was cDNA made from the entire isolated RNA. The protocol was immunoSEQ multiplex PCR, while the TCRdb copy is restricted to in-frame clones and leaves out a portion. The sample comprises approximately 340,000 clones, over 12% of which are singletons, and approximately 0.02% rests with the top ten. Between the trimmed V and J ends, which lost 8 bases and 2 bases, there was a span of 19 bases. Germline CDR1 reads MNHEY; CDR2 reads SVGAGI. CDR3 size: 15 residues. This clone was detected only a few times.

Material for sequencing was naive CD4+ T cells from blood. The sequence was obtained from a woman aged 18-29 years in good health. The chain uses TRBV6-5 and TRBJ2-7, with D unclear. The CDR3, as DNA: TGTGCCAGCCTTAATCCGAGACATGATGCCTACGAGCAGTACTTC. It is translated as CASLNPRHDAYEQYF.